The present T cell receptor (beta chain) was sequenced within a study of blood T cell repertoires in COVID-19. Whole-study context: The United States, Italy and Spain supplied acute and convalescent COVID-19 samples. Nucleic acid was either cDNA or gDNA, and it came from T cells, B-cell-depleted T cells, or PBMCs.

The protocol was immunoSEQ multiplex PCR, while the TCRdb copy is restricted to in-frame clones and leaves out a portion. In the table there are about 210,000 clones, more than 75% of which are singletons. This clone was counted only a few times. This CDR3 is built from 15 residues. Germline trimming cut 0 bases from V and 3 bases from J; bases unmatched to any gene: 3. The germline CDR1 and CDR2 sequences are GTSNPN and SVGIG (reference sequence). The chain combines TRBV30 with TRBJ2-2; TRBD1 matches 8 bases. The TCR originated in a woman in her thirties or forties with acute or convalescent COVID-19. Sequencing used peripheral blood. CDR3 coding DNA: TGTGCCTGGAGTGTAACGGACAGGGACACCGGGGAGCTGTTTTTT. It encodes CAWSVTDRDTGELFF. Variable domain in full (rest from reference TRBV30 and TRBJ2-2): SQTIHQWPATLVQPVGSPLSLECTVEGTSNPNLYWYRQAAGRGLQLLFYSVGIGQISSEVPQNLSASRPQDRQFILSSKKLLLSDSGFYLCAWSVTDRDTGELFFGEGSRLTVL.